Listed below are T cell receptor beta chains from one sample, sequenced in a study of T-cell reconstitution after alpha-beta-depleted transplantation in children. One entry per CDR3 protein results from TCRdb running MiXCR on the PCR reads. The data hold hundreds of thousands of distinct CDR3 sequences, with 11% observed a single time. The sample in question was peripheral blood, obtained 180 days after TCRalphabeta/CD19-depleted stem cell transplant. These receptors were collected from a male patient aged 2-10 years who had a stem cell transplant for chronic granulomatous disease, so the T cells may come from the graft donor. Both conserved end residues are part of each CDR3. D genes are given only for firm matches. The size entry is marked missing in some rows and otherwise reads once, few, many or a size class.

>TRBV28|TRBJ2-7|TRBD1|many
TGTGCCAGCAGAAAGTTCGGGACAGCCTCCTACGAGCAGTACTTC
CASRKFGTASYEQYF
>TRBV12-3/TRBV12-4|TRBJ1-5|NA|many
TGTGCCAGCAACCAGCCCAATCAGCCCCAGCATTTT
CASNQPNQPQHF
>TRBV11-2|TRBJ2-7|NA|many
TGTGCCAGCAGCTTAGTTGGTTCCTCATCTCCCTACGAGCAGTACTTC
CASSLVGSSSPYEQYF
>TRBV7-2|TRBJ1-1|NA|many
TGTGCCAGCAGGGACCGGGGGGAAGCTTTCTTT
CASRDRGEAFF
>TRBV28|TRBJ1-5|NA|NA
TGTGCCAGCAGTTTATTATTGGGGTTGGATCAGCCCCAGCATTTT
CASSLLLGLDQPQHF
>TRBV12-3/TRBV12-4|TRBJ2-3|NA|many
TGTGCCAGCAGTTTTGCTAGTGTAGATACGCAGTATTTT
CASSFASVDTQYF
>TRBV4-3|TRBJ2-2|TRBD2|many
TGCGCCAGCAGCCAAGATCGGGGAGGGACGTGGCCCGGGGAGCTGTTTTTT
CASSQDRGGTWPGELFF
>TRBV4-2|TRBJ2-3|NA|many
TGTGCCAGCAGCCCTCTTTGGGCAAGAACAGATACGCAGTATTTT
CASSPLWARTDTQYF
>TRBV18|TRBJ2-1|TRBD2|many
TGTGCCAGCTCACCGCAACTAGCGACCTCCTACAATGAGCAGTTCTTC
CASSPQLATSYNEQFF
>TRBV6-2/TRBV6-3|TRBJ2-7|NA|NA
TGTGCCAGCAGTTACACGGACATACTTCCGTTTTACGAGCAGTACTTC
CASSYTDILPFYEQYF
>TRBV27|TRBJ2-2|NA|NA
TGTGCCAGCAGCACAGACGGGGAGCTGTTTTTT
CASSTDGELFF
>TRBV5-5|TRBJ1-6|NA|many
TGTGCCAGCAGCTTTCTACCGGCATCCTCCTATAATTCACCCCTCCACTTT
CASSFLPASSYNSPLHF